This is a list of T cell receptor beta chains from one sample in a study of shared clonotypes between healthy human individuals. The repertoire was sequenced with immunoSEQ multiplex PCR; TCRdb's copy has only in-frame clones and lacks some. The sample lists approximately 2,200,000 clones, roughly 91% occurring once. Sequencing input: naive CD8+ T cells from PBMCs. The receptors stem from a man between 18 and 35 years old in good health. Some clones in this sample may be carry-over from other donors' samples. Both conserved end residues are part of each CDR3. D genes are given only for firm matches. Clone size is stated in some rows and not others, as once, few, many or a class when expanded.

V,D,J,size,CDR3,DNA
TRBV7-9,-,TRBJ1-4,-,CASSSRGASTNEKLFF,TGTGCCAGCAGCTCCCGCGGGGCGTCAACTAATGAAAAACTGTTTTTT
TRBV11-2,-,TRBJ2-7,-,CASWGRGGAPYEQYF,TGTGCCAGCTGGGGAAGGGGGGGCGCCCCCTACGAGCAGTACTTC
TRBV19,TRBD2,TRBJ2-5,once,CASSPMPRLAGVSETQYF,TGTGCCAGTAGCCCTATGCCACGACTTGCGGGAGTATCAGAGACCCAGTACTTC
TRBV9,-,TRBJ2-2,-,CASSVEARPGTGELFF,TGTGCCAGCAGCGTAGAGGCGCGACCGGGCACCGGGGAGCTGTTTTTT
TRBV7-9,-,TRBJ2-5,-,CASCTAQETQYF,TGTGCCAGCTGTACTGCCCAAGAGACCCAGTACTTC
TRBV7-8,TRBD1,TRBJ2-7,-,CASSWDRGRTYEQYF,TGTGCCAGCAGCTGGGACAGGGGGCGGACCTACGAGCAGTACTTC
TRBV7-9,-,TRBJ2-1,-,CASSPRGKNNEQFF,TGTGCCAGCAGCCCCCGGGGCAAGAACAATGAGCAGTTCTTC
TRBV28,TRBD1,TRBJ1-5,-,CASRIDRDQPQHF,TGTGCCAGCAGAATAGACAGGGATCAGCCCCAGCATTTT
TRBV5-6,-,TRBJ2-7,-,CASSLGLLRPYEQYF,TGTGCCAGCAGCTTAGGGCTGTTAAGGCCCTACGAGCAGTACTTC
TRBV9,-,TRBJ2-5,-,CASSVTQGFEETQYF,TGTGCCAGCAGCGTTACGCAGGGTTTCGAGGAGACCCAGTACTTC
TRBV6-1,-,TRBJ2-7,-,CASSGGGRGSEQYF,TGTGCCAGCAGTGGGGGGGGCAGGGGCTCCGAGCAGTACTTC
TRBV14,-,TRBJ1-1,-,CASRGWAPEAFF,TGTGCCAGCCGGGGCTGGGCCCCTGAAGCTTTCTTT
TRBV5-1,-,TRBJ2-7,-,CASSTTPTERSYEQYF,TGCGCCAGCAGCACCACCCCAACGGAACGGTCCTACGAGCAGTACTTC
TRBV10-2,TRBD1,TRBJ2-7,-,CASRDREAGEQYF,TGCGCCAGCAGGGACAGGGAGGCAGGCGAGCAGTACTTC
TRBV11-2,-,TRBJ2-3,-,CASSLGPGAGADTQYF,TGTGCCAGCAGCTTAGGTCCAGGGGCAGGAGCAGATACGCAGTATTTT
TRBV30,-,TRBJ2-1,-,CAWSVRSRDPFF,TGTGCCTGGAGTGTTAGAAGCCGGGACCCGTTCTTC
TRBV19,-,TRBJ1-5,few,CASEGVNSNQPQHF,TGTGCCAGCGAGGGAGTGAATAGCAATCAGCCCCAGCATTTT
TRBV4-1,TRBD2,TRBJ2-7,-,CASSLLAGDGYEQYF,TGCGCCAGCAGCCTTCTAGCGGGAGATGGGTACGAGCAGTACTTT
TRBV10-3,-,TRBJ1-2,once,CAISDGYTGSRGYTF,TGTGCCATCAGTGACGGTTATACAGGGTCGCGTGGCTACACCTTC
TRBV4-3,-,TRBJ2-1,-,CASSQDYGNEQFF,TGCGCCAGCAGCCAAGACTACGGCAATGAGCAGTTCTTC
TRBV27,-,TRBJ2-7,-,CASSLFGGVEYF,TGTGCCAGCAGTTTATTCGGCGGAGTGGAGTACTTC
TRBV10-3,TRBD1,TRBJ1-2,-,CAIRGNRGVNYGYTF,TGTGCCATCAGGGGCAACAGGGGCGTTAACTATGGCTACACCTTC
TRBV29-1,-,TRBJ2-1,-,CSVGKGLGHNEQFF,TGCAGCGTTGGGAAGGGACTGGGACACAATGAGCAGTTCTTC